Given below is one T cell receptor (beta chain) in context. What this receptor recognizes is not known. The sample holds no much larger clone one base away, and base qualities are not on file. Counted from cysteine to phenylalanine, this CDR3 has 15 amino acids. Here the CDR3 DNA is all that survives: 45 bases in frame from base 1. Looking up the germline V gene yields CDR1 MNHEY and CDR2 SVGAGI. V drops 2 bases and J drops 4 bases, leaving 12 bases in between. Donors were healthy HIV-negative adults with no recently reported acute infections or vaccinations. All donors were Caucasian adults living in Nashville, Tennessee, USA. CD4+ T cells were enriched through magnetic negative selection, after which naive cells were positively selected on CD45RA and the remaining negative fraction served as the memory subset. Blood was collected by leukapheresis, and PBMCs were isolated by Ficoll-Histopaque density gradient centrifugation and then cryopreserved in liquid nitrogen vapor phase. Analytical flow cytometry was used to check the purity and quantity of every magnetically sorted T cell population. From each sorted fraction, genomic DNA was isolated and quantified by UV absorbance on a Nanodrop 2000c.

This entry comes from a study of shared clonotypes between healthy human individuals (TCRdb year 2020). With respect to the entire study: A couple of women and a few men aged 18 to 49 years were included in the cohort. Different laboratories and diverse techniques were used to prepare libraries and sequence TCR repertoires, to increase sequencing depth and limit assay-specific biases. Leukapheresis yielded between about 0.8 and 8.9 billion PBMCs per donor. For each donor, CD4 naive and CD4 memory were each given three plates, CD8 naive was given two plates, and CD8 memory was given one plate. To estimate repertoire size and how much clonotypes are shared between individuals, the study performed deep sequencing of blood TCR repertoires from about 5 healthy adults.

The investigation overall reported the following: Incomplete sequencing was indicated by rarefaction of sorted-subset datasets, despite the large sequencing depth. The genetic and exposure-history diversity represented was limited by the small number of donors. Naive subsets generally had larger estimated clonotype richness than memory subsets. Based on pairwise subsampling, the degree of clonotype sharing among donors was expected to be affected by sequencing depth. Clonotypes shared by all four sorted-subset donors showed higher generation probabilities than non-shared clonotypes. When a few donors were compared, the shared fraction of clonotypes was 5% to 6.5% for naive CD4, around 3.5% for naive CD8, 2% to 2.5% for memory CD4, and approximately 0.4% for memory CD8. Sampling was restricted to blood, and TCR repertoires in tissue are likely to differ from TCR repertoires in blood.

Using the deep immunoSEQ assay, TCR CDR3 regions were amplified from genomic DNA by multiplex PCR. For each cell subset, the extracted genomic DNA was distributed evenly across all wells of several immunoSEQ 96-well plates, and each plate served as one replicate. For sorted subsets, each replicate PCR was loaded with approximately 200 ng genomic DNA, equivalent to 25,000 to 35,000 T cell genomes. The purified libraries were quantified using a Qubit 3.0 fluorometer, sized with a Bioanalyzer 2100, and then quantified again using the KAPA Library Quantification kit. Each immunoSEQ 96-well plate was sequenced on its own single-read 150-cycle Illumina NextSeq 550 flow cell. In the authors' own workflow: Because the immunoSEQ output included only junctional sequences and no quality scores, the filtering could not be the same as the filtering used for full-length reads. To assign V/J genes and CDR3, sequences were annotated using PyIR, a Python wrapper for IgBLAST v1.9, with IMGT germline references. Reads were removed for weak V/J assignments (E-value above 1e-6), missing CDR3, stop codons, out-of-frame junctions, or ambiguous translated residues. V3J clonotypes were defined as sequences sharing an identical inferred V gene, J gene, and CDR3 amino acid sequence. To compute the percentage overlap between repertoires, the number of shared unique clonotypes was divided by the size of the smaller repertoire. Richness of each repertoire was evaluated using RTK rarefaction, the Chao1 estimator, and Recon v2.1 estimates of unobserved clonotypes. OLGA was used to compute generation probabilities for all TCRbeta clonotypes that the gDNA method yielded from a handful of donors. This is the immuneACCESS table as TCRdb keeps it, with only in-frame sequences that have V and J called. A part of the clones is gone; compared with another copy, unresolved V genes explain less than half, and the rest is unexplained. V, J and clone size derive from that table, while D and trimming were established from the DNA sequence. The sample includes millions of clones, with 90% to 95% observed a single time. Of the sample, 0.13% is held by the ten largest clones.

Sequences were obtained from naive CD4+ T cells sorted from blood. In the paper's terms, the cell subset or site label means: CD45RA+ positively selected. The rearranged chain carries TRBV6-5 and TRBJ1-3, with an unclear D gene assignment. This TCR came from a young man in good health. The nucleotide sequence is TGTGCCAGCAGTTACGGTACCTCACCAGGAAACACCATATATTTT. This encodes CASSYGTSPGNTIYF.